The present T cell receptor beta chain was sequenced within a study of blood T cell repertoires in COVID-19. Looking at the study overall: COVID-19 samples from acute and convalescent phases originated in the United States, Italy and Spain. T cells, B-cell-depleted T cells, or PBMCs supplied cDNA or gDNA.

Source study methods: Estimation of nucleated cell counts was performed using reference gene primer amplification. Assay used: immunoSEQ multiplex PCR; TCRdb lists only in-frame clones, some missing. That table is the source of V, J and clone size, and D and trimming were worked out from the DNA. The sample has 90,000 to 100,000 clones; 82% are singletons. Sequenced input: peripheral blood. This clonotype was obtained from a man of 80 years or more with acute or convalescent COVID-19.

The CDR3 DNA is TGTGCCAGCAGCCAAGAAGGCAGGCTGAACTATGGCTACACCTTC. This sequence encodes CASSQEGRLNYGYTF. The gene calls are TRBV14 and TRBJ1-2; no clear D. Deletions cut 0 bases from V and 2 bases from J, with 10 bases between. This CDR3 has 15 amino acids. From germline, CDR1 is SGHDN and CDR2 FVKESK.